The clone carrying this TCR beta chain has only a few counts. Antigen: not known. Cell sorting via CD45RO/CCR7/CD25/CD127/CD95/CD27 was performed to obtain CD4+ naive, central memory, regulatory and stem cell-like memory cells. The data derive from a study of beta chain features in type 1 diabetes. CDR3 size: 14 residues. Germline assignment: CDR1 SGDLS and CDR2 YYNGEE. V lost 3 bases and J lost 2; bases outside the gene matches: 1. Overall study results and limits: Shorter TCRB CDR3s, moderately but significantly so, marked every one of the four CD4+ subsets in Type 1 diabetes patients.

Reverse transcription of all isolated RNA meant that expressed TCRB transcripts were sequenced. Sequencing used immunoSEQ multiplex PCR; TCRdb keeps in-frame clones, though not all of them. Found here are around 280,000 clones, 14% to 15% of them singletons; the top ten hold 0.015% to 0.017%. V is TRBV9 and J is TRBJ2-5; 10 nucleotides match TRBD2. Sequencing input: naive CD4+ T cells from blood. This clonotype originated in a young man with type 1 diabetes. CDR3: CASSGTSGQETQYF. CDR3 sequence (DNA): TGTGCCAGCAGCGGGACTAGCGGACAAGAGACCCAGTACTTC.